This TCR beta chain was sequenced during a study of T-cell memory formation after mild COVID-19. TCRdb passed the 5' RACE reads through MiXCR, listing each CDR3 protein once. This sample has about 610,000 distinct CDR3 sequences; roughly 17% occur once, and the top ten carry 8.1%. Germline V gene lookup returns CDR1 SGHRS and CDR2 YFSETQ. The CDR3 consists of 13 residues. This clonotype was detected many times. Its ends do not fully match the called genes, so a read error is possible. This TCR derives from an adult woman who had mild COVID-19 (a few samples of this study predate the infection). Cell type and time point are not known. Sequences were obtained from PBMCs or a T cell subset sorted from them (not recorded which). The V gene is TRBV5-1, the J gene TRBJ2-1; TRBD1 might be the D (6 bases). In DNA, the CDR3 is TGTGCCAGCAGCTCGGACAGCTACAATGAGCAGTTCTTC. The encoded protein is CASSSDSYNEQFF.